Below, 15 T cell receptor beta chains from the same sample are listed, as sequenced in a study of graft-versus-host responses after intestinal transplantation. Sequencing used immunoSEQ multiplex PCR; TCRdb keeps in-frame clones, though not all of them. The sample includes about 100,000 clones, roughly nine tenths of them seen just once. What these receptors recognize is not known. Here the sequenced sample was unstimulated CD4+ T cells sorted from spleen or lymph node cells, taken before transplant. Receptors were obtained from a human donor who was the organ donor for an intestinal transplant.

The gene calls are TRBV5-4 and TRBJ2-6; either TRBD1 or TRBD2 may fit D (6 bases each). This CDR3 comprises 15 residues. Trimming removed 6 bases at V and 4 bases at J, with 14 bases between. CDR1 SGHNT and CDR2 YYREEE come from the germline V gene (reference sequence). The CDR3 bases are TGTGCCAGCAAACTAGGGGGGTGGGGGGCCAACGTCCTGACTTTC. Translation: CASKLGGWGANVLTF.

The CDR3 is CAWSKQGLKLFF. The DNA of the CDR3 is TGTGCCTGGAGTAAACAGGGTTTAAAACTGTTTTTT. The chain links TRBV30 to TRBJ1-4; D is possibly TRBD1 (6 bases). Per the germline V gene, CDR1 is GTSNPN and CDR2 is SVGIG (reference sequence). CDR3 length equals 12 residues. Trimming left V 2 bases short and J 10 bases short, with 11 bases between.

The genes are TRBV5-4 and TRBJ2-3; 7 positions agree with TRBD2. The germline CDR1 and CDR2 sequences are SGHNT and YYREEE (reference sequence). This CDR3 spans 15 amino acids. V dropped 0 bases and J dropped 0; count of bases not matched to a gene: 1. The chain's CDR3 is CASSLAGGSTDTQYF. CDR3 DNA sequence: TGTGCCAGCAGCTTGGCGGGGGGAAGCACAGATACGCAGTATTTT.

In DNA form, the CDR3 reads TGTGCCACCAGCCCCCGGGACAGGAGGACAGATACGCAGTATTTT. This translates into CATSPRDRRTDTQYF. The chain is built from TRBV15 and TRBJ2-3, with 8 bases that match TRBD1. Germline V gene data show CDR1 as LNHNV and CDR2 as YYDKDF (reference sequence). With 5 bases clipped from V and 3 bases from J, the junction kept 7 bases outside the gene matches. This CDR3 region has 15 residues.

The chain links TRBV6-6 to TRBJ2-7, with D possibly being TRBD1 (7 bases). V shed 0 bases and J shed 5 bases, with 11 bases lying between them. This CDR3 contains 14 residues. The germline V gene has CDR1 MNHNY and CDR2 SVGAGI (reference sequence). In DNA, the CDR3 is TGTGCCAGCAGTTACTCGGCCAGGGGGGACGAGCAGTACTTC. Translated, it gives CASSYSARGDEQYF.

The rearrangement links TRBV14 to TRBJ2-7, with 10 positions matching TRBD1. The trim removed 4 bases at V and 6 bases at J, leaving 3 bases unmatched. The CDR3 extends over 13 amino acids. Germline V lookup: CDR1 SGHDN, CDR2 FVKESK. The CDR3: CASSPRTGGEQYF. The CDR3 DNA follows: TGTGCCAGCAGCCCGAGGACAGGGGGCGAGCAGTACTTC. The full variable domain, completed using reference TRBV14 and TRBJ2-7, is EAGVTQFPSHSVIEKGQTVTLRCDPISGHDNLYWYRRVMGKEIKFLLHFVKESKQDESGMPNNRFLAERTGGTYSTLKVQPAELEDSGVYFCASSPRTGGEQYFGPGTRLTVT.

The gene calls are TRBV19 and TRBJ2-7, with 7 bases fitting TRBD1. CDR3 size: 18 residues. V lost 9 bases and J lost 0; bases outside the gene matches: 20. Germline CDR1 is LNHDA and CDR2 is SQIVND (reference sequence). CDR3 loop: CASSRTYEGAGDSYEQYF. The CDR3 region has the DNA TGTGCCAGCTCACGAACATATGAGGGGGCAGGGGACTCCTACGAGCAGTACTTC.

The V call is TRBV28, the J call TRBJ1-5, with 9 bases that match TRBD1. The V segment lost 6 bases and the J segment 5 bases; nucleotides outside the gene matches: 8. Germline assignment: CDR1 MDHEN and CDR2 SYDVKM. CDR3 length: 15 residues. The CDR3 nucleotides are TGTGCCAGCAGGACCGGGACAGGGTCTCATCAGCCCCAGCATTTT. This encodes CASRTGTGSHQPQHF.

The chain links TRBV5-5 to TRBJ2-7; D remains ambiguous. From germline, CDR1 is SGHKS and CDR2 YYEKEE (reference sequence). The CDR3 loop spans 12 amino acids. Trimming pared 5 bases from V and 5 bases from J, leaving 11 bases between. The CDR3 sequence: CASSYLRDEQYF. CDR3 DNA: TGTGCCAGCAGTTACCTCCGGGACGAGCAGTACTTC.

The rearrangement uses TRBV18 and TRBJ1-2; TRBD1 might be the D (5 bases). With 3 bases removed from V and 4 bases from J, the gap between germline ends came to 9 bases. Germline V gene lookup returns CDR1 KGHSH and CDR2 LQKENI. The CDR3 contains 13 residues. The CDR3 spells CASSPDSSYGYTF. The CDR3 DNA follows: TGTGCCAGCTCACCCGACAGCTCCTATGGCTACACCTTC.

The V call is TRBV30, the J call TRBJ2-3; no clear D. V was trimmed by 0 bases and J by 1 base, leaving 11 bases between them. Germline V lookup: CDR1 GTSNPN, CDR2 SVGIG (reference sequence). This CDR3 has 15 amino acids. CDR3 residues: CAWSVLGIGTDTQYF. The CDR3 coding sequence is TGTGCCTGGAGTGTACTTGGAATTGGCACAGATACGCAGTATTTT.

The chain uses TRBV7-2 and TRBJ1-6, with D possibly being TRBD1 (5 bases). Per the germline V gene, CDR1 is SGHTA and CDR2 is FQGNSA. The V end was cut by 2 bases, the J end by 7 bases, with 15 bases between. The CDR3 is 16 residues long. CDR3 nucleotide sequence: TGTGCCAGCAGCTTAAACCAGGGACGGACCAATTCACCCCTCCACTTT. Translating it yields CASSLNQGRTNSPLHF.

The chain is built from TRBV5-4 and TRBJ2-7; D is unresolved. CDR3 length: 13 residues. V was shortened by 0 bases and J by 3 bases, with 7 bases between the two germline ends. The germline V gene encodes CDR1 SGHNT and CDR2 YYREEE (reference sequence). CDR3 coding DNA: TGTGCCAGCAGCTTGGATGGGGACTACGAGCAGTACTTC. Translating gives CASSLDGDYEQYF.

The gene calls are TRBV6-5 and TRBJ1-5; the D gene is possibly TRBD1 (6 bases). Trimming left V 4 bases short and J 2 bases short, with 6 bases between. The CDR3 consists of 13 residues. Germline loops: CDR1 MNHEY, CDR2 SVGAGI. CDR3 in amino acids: CASSWTGNQPQHF. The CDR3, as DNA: TGTGCCAGCAGTTGGACAGGCAATCAGCCCCAGCATTTT.

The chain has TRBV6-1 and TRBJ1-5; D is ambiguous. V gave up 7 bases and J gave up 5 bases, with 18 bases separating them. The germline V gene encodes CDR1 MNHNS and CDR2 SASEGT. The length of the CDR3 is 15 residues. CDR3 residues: CASKRVLNIDQPQHF. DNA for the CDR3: TGTGCCAGCAAAAGGGTACTTAATATCGATCAGCCCCAGCATTTT.